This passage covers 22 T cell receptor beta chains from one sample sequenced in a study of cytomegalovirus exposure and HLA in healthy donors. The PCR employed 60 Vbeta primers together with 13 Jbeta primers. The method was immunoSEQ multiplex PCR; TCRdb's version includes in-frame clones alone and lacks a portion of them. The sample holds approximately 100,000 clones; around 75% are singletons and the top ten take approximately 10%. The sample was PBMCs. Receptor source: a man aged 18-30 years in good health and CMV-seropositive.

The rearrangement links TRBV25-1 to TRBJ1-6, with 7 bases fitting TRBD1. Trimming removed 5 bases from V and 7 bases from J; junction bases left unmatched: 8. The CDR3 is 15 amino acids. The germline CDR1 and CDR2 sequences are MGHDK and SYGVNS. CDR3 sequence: CASSKPGQSNSPLHF. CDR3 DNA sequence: TGTGCCAGCAGTAAACCGGGACAGTCAAATTCACCCCTCCACTTT.

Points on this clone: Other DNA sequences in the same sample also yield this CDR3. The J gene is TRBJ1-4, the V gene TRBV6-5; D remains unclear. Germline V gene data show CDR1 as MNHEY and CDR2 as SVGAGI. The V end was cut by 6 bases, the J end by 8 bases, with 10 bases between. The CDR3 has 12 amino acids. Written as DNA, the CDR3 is TGTGCCAGCAGGGGCACCCTCGAAAAACTGTTTTTT. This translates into CASRGTLEKLFF.

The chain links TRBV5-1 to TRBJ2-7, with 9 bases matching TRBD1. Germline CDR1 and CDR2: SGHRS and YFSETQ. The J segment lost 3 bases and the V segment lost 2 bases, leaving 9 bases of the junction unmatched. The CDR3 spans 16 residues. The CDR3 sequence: CASSFIGTGPHYEQYF. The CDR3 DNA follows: TGCGCCAGCAGCTTTATCGGGACAGGGCCTCACTACGAGCAGTACTTC.

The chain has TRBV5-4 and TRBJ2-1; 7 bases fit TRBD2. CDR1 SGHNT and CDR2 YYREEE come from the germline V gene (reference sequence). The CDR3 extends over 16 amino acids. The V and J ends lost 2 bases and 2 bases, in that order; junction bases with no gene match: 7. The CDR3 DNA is TGTGCCAGCAGCTTAACTGGACTAGGTCCCTACAATGAGCAGTTCTTC. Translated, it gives CASSLTGLGPYNEQFF. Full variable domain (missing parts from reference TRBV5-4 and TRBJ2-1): ETGVTQSPTHLIKTRGQQVTLRCSSQSGHNTVSWYQQALGQGPQFIFQYYREEENGRGNFPPRFSGLQFPNYSSELNVNALELDDSALYLCASSLTGLGPYNEQFFGPGTRLTVL.

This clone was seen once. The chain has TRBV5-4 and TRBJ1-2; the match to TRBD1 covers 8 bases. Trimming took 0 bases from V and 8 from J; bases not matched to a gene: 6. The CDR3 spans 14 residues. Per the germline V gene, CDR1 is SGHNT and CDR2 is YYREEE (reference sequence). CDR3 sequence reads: CASSLGPGGNGYTF. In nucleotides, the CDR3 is TGTGCCAGCAGCTTGGGTCCAGGGGGCAACGGCTACACCTTC.

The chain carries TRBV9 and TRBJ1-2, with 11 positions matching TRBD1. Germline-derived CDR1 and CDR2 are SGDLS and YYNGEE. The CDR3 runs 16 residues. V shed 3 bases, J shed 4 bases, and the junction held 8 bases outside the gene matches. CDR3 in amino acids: CASSEGTGGLLYGYTF. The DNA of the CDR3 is TGTGCCAGCAGCGAGGGGACAGGGGGTCTACTCTATGGCTACACCTTC.

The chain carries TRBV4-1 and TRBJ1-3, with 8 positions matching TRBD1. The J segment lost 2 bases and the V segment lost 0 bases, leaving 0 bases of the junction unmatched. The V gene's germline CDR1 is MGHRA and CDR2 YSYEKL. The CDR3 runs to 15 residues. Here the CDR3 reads CASSQDRGPGNTIYF. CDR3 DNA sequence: TGCGCCAGCAGCCAAGACAGGGGGCCTGGAAACACCATATATTTT.

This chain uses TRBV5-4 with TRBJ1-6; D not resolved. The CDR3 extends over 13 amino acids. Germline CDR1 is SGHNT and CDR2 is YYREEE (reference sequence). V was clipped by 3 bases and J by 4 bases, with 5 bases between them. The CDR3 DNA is TGTGCCAGCAGCTCACAATATAATTCACCCCTCCACTTT. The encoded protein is CASSSQYNSPLHF.

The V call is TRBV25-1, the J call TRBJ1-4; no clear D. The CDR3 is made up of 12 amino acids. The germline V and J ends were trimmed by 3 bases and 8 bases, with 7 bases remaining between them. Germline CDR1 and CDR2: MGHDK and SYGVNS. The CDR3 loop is CASSDDLEKLFF. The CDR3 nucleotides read TGTGCCAGCAGTGATGACTTAGAAAAACTGTTTTTT.

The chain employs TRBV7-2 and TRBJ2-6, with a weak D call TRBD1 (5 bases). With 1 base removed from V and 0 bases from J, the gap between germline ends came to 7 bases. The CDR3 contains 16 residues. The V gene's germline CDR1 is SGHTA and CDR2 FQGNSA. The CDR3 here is CASSLVGHSGANVLTF. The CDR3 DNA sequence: TGTGCCAGCAGCTTAGTAGGACACTCTGGGGCCAACGTCCTGACTTTC.

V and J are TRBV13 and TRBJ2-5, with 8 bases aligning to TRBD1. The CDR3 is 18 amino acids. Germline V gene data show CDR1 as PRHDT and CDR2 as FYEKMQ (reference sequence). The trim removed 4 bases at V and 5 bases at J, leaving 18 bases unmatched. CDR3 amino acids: CASSSPTGAISGGETQYF. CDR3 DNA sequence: TGTGCCAGCAGCTCCCCGACAGGGGCGATAAGTGGTGGCGAGACCCAGTACTTC.

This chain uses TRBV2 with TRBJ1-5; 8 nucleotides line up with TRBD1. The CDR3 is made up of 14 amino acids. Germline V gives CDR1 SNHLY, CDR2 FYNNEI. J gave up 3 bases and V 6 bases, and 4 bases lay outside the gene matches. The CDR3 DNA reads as TGTGCCAGCAGGAGGACAGGGCCCAATCAGCCCCAGCATTTT. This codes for CASRRTGPNQPQHF.

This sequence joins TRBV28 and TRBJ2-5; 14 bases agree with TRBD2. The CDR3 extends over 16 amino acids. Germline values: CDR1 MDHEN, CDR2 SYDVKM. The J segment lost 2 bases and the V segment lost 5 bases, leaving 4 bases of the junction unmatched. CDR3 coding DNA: TGTGCCAGCAGTCCAGGGACTAGCGGGGGTCAAGAGACCCAGTACTTC. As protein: CASSPGTSGGQETQYF.

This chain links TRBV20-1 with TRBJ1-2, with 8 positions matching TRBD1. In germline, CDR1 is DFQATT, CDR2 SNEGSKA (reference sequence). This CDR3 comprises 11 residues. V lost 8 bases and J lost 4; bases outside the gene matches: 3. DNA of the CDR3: TGCAGTACACAGGGGGGCTATGGCTACACCTTC. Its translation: CSTQGGYGYTF.

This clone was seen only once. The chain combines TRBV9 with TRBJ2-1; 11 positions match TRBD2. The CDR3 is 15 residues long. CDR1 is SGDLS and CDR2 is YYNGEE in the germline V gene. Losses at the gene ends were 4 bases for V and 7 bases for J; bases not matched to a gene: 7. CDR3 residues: CASSLSGGAGNEQFF. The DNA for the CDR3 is TGTGCCAGCAGCCTTAGCGGGGGGGCGGGAAATGAGCAGTTCTTC.

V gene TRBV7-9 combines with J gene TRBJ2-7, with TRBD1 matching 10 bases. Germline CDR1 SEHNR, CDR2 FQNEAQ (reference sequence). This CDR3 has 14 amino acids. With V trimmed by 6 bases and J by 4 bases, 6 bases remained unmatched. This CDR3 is CASSSGTGVYEQYF. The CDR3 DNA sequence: TGTGCCAGCAGTTCCGGGACAGGGGTTTACGAGCAGTACTTC.

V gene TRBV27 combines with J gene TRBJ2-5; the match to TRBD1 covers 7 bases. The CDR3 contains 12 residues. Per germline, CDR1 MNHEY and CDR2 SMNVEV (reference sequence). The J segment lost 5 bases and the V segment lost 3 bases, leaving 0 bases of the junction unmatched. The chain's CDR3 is CASSFRGETQYF. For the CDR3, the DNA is TGTGCCAGCAGTTTCAGGGGGGAGACCCAGTACTTC.

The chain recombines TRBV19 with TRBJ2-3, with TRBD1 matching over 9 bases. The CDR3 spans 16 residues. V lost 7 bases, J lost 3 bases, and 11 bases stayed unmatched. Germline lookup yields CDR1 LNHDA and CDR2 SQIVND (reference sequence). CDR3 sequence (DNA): TGTGCCAGTACTTCCTCGGGACAGGGAGGTACAGATACGCAGTATTTT. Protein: CASTSSGQGGTDTQYF.

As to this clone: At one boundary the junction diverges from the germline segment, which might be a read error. The CDR3 here is CASIPGVF. The CDR3 DNA reads TGTGCCAGCATCCCGGGAGTATTC. This chain uses TRBV9 with TRBJ1-2; D gene unclear. The CDR3 totals 8 residues. Germline CDR1 SGDLS, CDR2 YYNGEE.

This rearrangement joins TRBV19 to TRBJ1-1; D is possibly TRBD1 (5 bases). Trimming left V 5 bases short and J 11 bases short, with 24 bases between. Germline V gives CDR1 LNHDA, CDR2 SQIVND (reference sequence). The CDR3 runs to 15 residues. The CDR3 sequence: CASSSPVVNPRDAFF. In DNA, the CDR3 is TGTGCCAGTAGTTCCCCCGTCGTGAACCCCAGGGATGCTTTCTTT. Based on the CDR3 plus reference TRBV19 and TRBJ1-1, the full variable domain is DGGITQSPKYLFRKEGQNVTLSCEQNLNHDAMYWYRQDPGQGLRLIYYSQIVNDFQKGDIAEGYSVSREKKESFPLTVTSAQKNPTAFYLCASSSPVVNPRDAFFGQGTRLTVV.

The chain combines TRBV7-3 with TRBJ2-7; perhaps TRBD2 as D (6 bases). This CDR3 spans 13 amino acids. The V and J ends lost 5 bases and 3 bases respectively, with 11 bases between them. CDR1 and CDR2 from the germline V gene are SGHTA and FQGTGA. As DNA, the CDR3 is TGTGCCAGCAGCCCCGGGACTCGCTACGAGCAGTACTTC. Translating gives CASSPGTRYEQYF.

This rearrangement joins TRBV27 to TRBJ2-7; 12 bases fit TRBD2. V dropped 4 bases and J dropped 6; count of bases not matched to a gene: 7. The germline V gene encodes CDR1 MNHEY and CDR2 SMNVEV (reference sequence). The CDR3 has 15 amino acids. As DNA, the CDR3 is TGTGCCAGCAGTTCCGGGACTAGCGGGTATGGCGAGCAGTACTTC. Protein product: CASSSGTSGYGEQYF.